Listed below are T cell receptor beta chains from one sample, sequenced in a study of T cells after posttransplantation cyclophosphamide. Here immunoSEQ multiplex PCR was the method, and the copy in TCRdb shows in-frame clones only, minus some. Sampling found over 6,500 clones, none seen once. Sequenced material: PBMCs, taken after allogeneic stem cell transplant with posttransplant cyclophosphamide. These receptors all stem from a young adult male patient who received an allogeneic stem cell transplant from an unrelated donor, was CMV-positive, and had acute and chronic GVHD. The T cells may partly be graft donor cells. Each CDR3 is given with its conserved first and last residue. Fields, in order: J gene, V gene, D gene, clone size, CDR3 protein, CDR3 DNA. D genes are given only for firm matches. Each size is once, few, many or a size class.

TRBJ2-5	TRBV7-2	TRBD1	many	CASSSRTGQSGTQYF	TGTGCCAGCAGCTCCCGGACAGGGCAATCAGGGACCCAGTACTTC
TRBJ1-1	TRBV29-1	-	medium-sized	CSVEVQENTEAFF	TGCAGCGTTGAGGTACAGGAGAACACTGAAGCTTTCTTT
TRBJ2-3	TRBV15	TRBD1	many	CATSKTGGTDTQYF	TGTGCCACCAGCAAGACAGGGGGCACAGATACGCAGTATTTT
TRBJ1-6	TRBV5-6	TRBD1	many	CASSSRDRGSSPLHF	TGTGCCAGCAGCTCCCGGGACAGGGGGTCTTCACCCCTCCACTTT
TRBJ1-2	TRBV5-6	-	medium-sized	CASSLGSGLTF	TGTGCCAGCAGCTTGGGGTCGGGTCTCACCTTC
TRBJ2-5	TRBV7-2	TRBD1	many	CASSLRDRGPETQYF	TGTGCCAGCAGCCTCCGGGACAGGGGTCCCGAGACCCAGTACTTC
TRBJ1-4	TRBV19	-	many	CASSPRQGQNEKLFF	TGTGCCAGTAGCCCCCGGCAGGGTCAGAATGAAAAACTGTTTTTT
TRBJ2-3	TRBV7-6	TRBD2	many	CASSLELAGSTDTQYF	TGTGCCAGCAGCTTAGAACTAGCGGGGAGCACAGATACGCAGTATTTT
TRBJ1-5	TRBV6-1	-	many	CASSEGEVYSNQPQHF	TGTGCCAGCAGTGAGGGTGAGGTCTATAGCAATCAGCCCCAGCATTTT
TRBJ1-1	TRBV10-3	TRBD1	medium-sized	CATTGAGFTEAFF	TGTGCCACAACAGGGGCGGGTTTCACTGAAGCTTTCTTT
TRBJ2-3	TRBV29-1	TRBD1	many	CSAGTGDREQYF	TGCAGCGCCGGGACAGGGGACAGGGAGCAGTATTTT
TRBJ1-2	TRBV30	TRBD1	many	CAWSGDRGSYGYTF	TGTGCCTGGAGTGGAGACAGGGGATCTTATGGCTACACCTTC
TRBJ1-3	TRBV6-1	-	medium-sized	CASSERDSGNTIYF	TGTGCCAGCAGTGAAAGAGACTCTGGAAACACCATATATTTT
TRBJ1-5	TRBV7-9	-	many	CASSLDGHAQHF	TGTGCCAGCAGCTTAGATGGGCACGCCCAGCATTTT
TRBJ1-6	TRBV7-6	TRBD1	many	CASSLGVGGQFNSPLHF	TGTGCCAGCAGCTTGGGGGTTGGGGGACAGTTTAATTCACCCCTCCACTTT
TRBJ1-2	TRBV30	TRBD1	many	CAWSRDRGNGYTF	TGTGCCTGGAGCCGGGACAGGGGTAATGGCTACACCTTC
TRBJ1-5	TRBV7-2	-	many	CASSLGGGSNQPQHF	TGTGCCAGCAGCTTAGGAGGAGGGTCTAATCAGCCCCAGCATTTT
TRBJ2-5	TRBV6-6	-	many	CASSRGGGQETQYF	TGTGCCAGCAGTAGGGGGGGAGGCCAAGAGACCCAGTACTTC
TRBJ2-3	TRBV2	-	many	CASGSGGTDTQYF	TGTGCCAGCGGGTCGGGGGGCACAGATACGCAGTATTTT
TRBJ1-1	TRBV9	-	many	CASSVDPYTEAFF	TGTGCCAGCAGCGTAGATCCTTACACTGAAGCTTTCTTT
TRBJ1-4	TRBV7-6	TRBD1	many	CASSLGTGYEKLFF	TGTGCCAGCAGCTTAGGGACAGGGTACGAAAAACTGTTTTTT
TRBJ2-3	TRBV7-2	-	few	CASSFLPEGGRADTQYF	TGTGCCAGCAGCTTCCTCCCGGAGGGGGGGCGCGCAGATACGCAGTATTTT
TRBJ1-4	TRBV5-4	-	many	CASSSGYRNEKLFF	TGTGCCAGCAGCTCCGGGTATCGAAATGAAAAACTGTTTTTT
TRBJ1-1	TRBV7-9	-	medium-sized	CASSSPPRQKLNTEAFF	TGTGCCAGCAGCTCCCCTCCGAGACAGAAATTGAACACTGAAGCTTTCTTT
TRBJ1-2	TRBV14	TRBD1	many	CASSQIGQGRSQGYTF	TGTGCCAGCAGCCAAATCGGACAGGGGAGATCCCAAGGCTACACCTTC
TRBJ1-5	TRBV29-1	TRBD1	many	CSVGTGANQPQHF	TGCAGCGTTGGGACAGGGGCTAATCAGCCCCAGCATTTT
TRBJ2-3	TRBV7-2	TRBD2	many	CASSHTSGGAGTDTQYF	TGTGCCAGCAGCCATACTAGCGGGGGGGCCGGCACAGATACGCAGTATTTT
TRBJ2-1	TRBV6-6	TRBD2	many	CASSRSGGADNEQFF	TGTGCCAGCAGCCGTAGCGGGGGGGCCGACAATGAGCAGTTCTTC
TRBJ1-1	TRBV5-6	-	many	CASSLPGGRTEAFF	TGTGCCAGCAGCTTGCCCGGGGGTCGGACTGAAGCTTTCTTT
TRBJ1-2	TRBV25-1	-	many	CASSLGHYGYTF	TGTGCCAGCAGTCTGGGGCACTATGGCTACACCTTC
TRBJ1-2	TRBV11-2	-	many	CASSLGRGGSTYGYTF	TGTGCCAGCAGCTTAGGACGGGGAGGTTCTACCTATGGCTACACCTTC
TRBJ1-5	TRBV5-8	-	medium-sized	CASTGEGQQPQHF	TGTGCCAGCACCGGGGAAGGGCAGCAGCCCCAGCATTTT
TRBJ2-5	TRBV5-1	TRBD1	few	CASSQAGTGGETQYF	TGCGCCAGCAGCCAAGCCGGGACAGGTGGAGAGACCCAGTACTTC
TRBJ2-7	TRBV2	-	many	CASRATRGQYF	TGTGCCAGCAGGGCGACCAGGGGGCAGTACTTC
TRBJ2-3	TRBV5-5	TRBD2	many	CASSLDGGVPDTQYF	TGTGCCAGCAGCTTGGACGGGGGGGTCCCAGATACGCAGTATTTT
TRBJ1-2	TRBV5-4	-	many	CASSLGSQGNYGYTF	TGTGCCAGCAGCTTGGGGTCCCAGGGGAACTATGGCTACACCTTC
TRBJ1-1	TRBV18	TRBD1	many	CASLNRGPLNTEAFF	TGTGCCAGCTTGAACAGGGGGCCCTTGAACACTGAAGCTTTCTTT
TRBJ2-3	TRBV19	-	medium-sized	CASRTGGAADTQYF	TGTGCCAGTAGAACTGGGGGGGCAGCAGATACGCAGTATTTT
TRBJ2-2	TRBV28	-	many	CASRTGGATGELFF	TGTGCCAGCAGGACGGGGGGCGCGACCGGGGAGCTGTTTTTT
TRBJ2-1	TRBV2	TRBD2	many	CASMGVAGGSSYNEQFF	TGTGCCAGCATGGGGGTAGCGGGGGGGAGCTCCTACAATGAGCAGTTCTTC
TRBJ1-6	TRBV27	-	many	CASSPYKSSYNSPLHF	TGTGCCAGCAGTCCTTATAAGAGCTCCTATAATTCACCCCTCCACTTT
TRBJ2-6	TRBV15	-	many	CATSGRTLAFSGANVLTF	TGTGCCACCAGCGGAAGGACATTGGCATTCTCTGGGGCCAACGTCCTGACTTTC
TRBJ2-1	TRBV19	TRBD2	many	CASSKGLAGVEQFF	TGTGCCAGTAGTAAGGGACTAGCGGGGGTTGAGCAGTTCTTC
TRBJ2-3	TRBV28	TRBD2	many	CASGGGGDTQYF	TGTGCCAGCGGGGGGGGTGGGGATACGCAGTATTTT
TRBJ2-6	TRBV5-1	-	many	CASSLTVSGANVLTF	TGCGCCAGCAGCCTGACAGTCTCTGGGGCCAACGTCCTGACTTTC
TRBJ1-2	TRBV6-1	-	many	CASSEGPRGISSNGYTF	TGTGCCAGCAGTGAAGGTCCGAGAGGAATTTCCTCTAATGGCTACACCTTC
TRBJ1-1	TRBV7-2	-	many	CASSVTARSTEAFF	TGTGCCAGCAGCGTGACTGCCCGGAGCACTGAAGCTTTCTTT
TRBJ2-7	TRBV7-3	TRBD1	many	CASSPRVTGIDEQYF	TGTGCCAGCAGCCCAAGGGTGACAGGGATCGACGAGCAGTACTTC
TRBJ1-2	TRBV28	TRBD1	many	CASRGTGSGYTF	TGTGCCAGCAGGGGGACAGGCAGTGGCTACACCTTC
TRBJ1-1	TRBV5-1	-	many	CASSLEPAARLRGTEAFF	TGCGCCAGCAGCTTGGAACCGGCGGCTAGACTTCGTGGCACTGAAGCTTTCTTT